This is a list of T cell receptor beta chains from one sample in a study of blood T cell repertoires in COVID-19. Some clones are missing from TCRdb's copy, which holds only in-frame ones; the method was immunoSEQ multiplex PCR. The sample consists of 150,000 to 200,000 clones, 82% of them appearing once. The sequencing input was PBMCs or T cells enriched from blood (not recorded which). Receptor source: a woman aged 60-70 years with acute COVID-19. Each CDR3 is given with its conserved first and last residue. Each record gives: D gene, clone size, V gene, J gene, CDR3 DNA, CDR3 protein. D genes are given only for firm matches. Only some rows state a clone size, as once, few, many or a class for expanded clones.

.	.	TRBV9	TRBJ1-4	TGTGCCAGCAGCCCCCCGGGGGATGCATTGGGTGAAAAACTGTTTTTT	CASSPPGDALGEKLFF
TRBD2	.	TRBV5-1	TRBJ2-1	TGCGCCAGCAGCGTGGGGACTAGCGGGACGGGTGAGCAGTTCTTC	CASSVGTSGTGEQFF
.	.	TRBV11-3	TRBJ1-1	TGTGCCAGCAGCTTATTAGGGACGGAGGGAGCTGAAGCTTTCTTT	CASSLLGTEGAEAFF
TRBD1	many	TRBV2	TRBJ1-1	TGTGCCAGCAGGGTTAGGACAGGGCACACTGAAGCTTTCTTT	CASRVRTGHTEAFF
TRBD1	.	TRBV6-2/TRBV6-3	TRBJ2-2	TGTGCCAGCAGTTGGGACAGGCCGTCAATGACGAACACCGGGGAGCTGTTTTTT	CASSWDRPSMTNTGELFF
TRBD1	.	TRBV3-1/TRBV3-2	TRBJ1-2	TGTGCCAGCAGCCCCCTGGACAGGAACTATGGCTACACCTTC	CASSPLDRNYGYTF
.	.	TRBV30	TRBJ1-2	TGTGCCTGGAGTAGGCCCCAGGAGGGGTATGGCTACACCTTC	CAWSRPQEGYGYTF
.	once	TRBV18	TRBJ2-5	TGTGCCAGCTCACTTCCCAGTACCGAAGAGACCCAGTACTTC	CASSLPSTEETQYF
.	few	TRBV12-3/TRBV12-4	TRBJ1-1	TGTGCCAGCAGACCCGACAGTAACACTGAAGCTTTCTTT	CASRPDSNTEAFF
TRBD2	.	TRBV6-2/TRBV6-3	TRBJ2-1	TGTGCCAGCAGTTCCCCGGGACTAGTGAAGGGTCTGGATGAGCAGTTCTTC	CASSSPGLVKGLDEQFF
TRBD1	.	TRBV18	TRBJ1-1	TGTGCCAGCTCCCCGACAGGGACTCAAGCTTTCTTT	CASSPTGTQAFF
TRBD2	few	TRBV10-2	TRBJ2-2	TGCGCCAGCAAGCGGGATACGAACACCGGGGAGCTGTTTTTT	CASKRDTNTGELFF
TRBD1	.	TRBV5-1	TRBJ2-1	TGCGCCAGCAGCGAAGCGGGACAGGGTAGCTCCTACAATGAGCAGTTCTTC	CASSEAGQGSSYNEQFF
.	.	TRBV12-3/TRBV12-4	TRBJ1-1	TGTGCCAGCAGTTTAGGTCAGCGCATGGAAGCTTTCTTT	CASSLGQRMEAFF
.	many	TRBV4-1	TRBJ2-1	TGCGCCAGCAGCCTCAGGGGTGAGCAGTTCTTC	CASSLRGEQFF
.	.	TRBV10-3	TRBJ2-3	TGTGCCATCAGTTCACAGGGTAGCACAGATACGCAGTATTTT	CAISSQGSTDTQYF